A selection of T cell receptor beta chains follows, all from one sample in a study of cytomegalovirus exposure and HLA in healthy donors. Assay used: immunoSEQ multiplex PCR; TCRdb lists only in-frame clones, some missing. The table has 150,000 or so clones, around four fifths seen once. The specimen sequenced was PBMCs. These receptors all stem from a man aged 25-45 years in good health and CMV-seropositive. CDR3s include the opening cysteine and the closing phenylalanine or tryptophan. D genes are given only for firm matches.

j_call d_call v_call cdr3_nt cdr3_aa
TRBJ2-1 TRBD2 TRBV4-2 TGTGCCAGCAGCCAAGGACCGGGACTAGCGGGGGGGTTCCATGAGCAGTTCTTC CASSQGPGLAGGFHEQFF
TRBJ2-3 TRBD2 TRBV6-5 TGTGCCAGCACGCGGAGCGGGGGGTTCACAGATACGCAGTATTTT CASTRSGGFTDTQYF
TRBJ1-1 TRBD1 TRBV7-2 TGTGCCAGCAGCTTACCGGGCAGGGGGCGCTTGAACACTGAAGCTTTCTTT CASSLPGRGRLNTEAFF
TRBJ2-3 TRBD2 TRBV27 TGTGCCAGCAGTATACGGAGCGGGGGGCCCACAGATACGCAGTATTTT CASSIRSGGPTDTQYF
TRBJ1-2 TRBD1 TRBV10-3 TGTGCCATCAGTGGTCCCGGGACAGGGGGGGACAACTATGGCTACACCTTC CAISGPGTGGDNYGYTF
TRBJ1-1 TRBD1 TRBV6-5 TGTGCCAGTCAAAGGGGGACAGGGACACTTGAAGCTTTCTTT CASQRGTGTLEAFF
TRBJ1-5 . TRBV6-1 TGTGCCAGCAGTGAAACAGGGATTTTCATTCAGCCCCAGCATTTT CASSETGIFIQPQHF
TRBJ1-3 . TRBV4-3 TGCGCCAGCAGCCCCGGGACTCAGTCTGGAAACACCATATATTTT CASSPGTQSGNTIYF
TRBJ2-3 TRBD2 TRBV5-3 TGTGCCAGAAGCTTGGCGGTAGCGGGGGTCTACCCATCTAGCACAGATACGCAGTATTTT CARSLAVAGVYPSSTDTQYF
TRBJ2-3 . TRBV15 TGTGCCACCAGCAGAGATCTCGGGGAGGTCAGCACAGATACGCAGTATTTT CATSRDLGEVSTDTQYF
TRBJ2-7 . TRBV7-2 TGTGCCAGCAGCTGGGTTAGCGTCCCACGTCTCTCCTACGAGCAGTACTTC CASSWVSVPRLSYEQYF
TRBJ2-1 . TRBV6-5 TGTGCCAGCAGTTACTGGGGGGGGCACAATGAGCAGTTCTTC CASSYWGGHNEQFF
TRBJ2-2 TRBD2 TRBV7-9 TGTGCCAGCAGCCCTAGCGGCGGAGGGAACACCGGGGAGCTGTTTTTT CASSPSGGGNTGELFF
TRBJ2-5 . TRBV19 TGTGCCACTCACGGGACACACCAAGAGACCCAGTACTTC CATHGTHQETQYF
TRBJ2-5 TRBD2 TRBV9 TGTGCCAGCACCCTCACTAGCGGGGGGGCCGGGGAGACCCAGTACTTC CASTLTSGGAGETQYF
TRBJ2-2 . TRBV7-2 TGTGCCAGCAGCTTAGCACAGTCCACCGGGGAGCTGTTTTTT CASSLAQSTGELFF